This entry lists 25 T cell receptor beta chains sequenced from one sample in a study of T cells after yellow fever vaccination. One entry per CDR3 protein, called by TCRdb with MiXCR from the 5' RACE reads. Altogether about 310,000 distinct CDR3 sequences are present, around 3.9% being singletons, with the ten largest covering 20% to 25%. Sequenced material: PBMCs, taken on the day of the yellow fever booster vaccination. The receptors were gathered from a man aged 18 to 29 who received the YFV17D yellow fever vaccine.

The sample holds a few counts of this clonotype. V is TRBV27 and J is TRBJ1-6, with no clear D. The CDR3 covers 12 residues. Germline loops: CDR1 MNHEY, CDR2 SMNVEV (reference sequence). V was clipped by 10 bases and J by 6 bases, with 10 bases between them. The CDR3 spells CATSPGNSPLHF. The CDR3 DNA reads TGTGCCACCTCCCCTGGTAATTCACCCCTCCACTTT.

In its sample, this clonotype was seen many times. The rearrangement joins TRBV7-9 to TRBJ1-1; no firm D call. Trimming left V 0 bases short and J 1 base short, with 12 bases between. The germline CDR1 and CDR2 sequences are SEHNR and FQNEAQ (reference sequence). The CDR3 is made up of 16 amino acids. The CDR3 reads CASSLARSAPNTEAFF. The CDR3 region has the DNA TGTGCCAGCAGCTTAGCGAGGTCAGCACCGAACACTGAAGCTTTCTTT.

This clonotype was counted between two and nine times. Written as DNA, the CDR3 is TGTGCCAGCAGCGGGAGTGGAAGGCGGGCGGGGGAGACCCAGTACTTC. It translates to CASSGSGRRAGETQYF. The chain uses TRBV5-4 and TRBJ2-5; a possible D gene is TRBD2 (6 bases). CDR3 length: 16 residues. CDR1 and CDR2 from the germline V gene are SGHNT and YYREEE (reference sequence). The ends were cut back, 4 bases at V and 5 bases at J, with 21 bases in the middle.

The rearrangement joins TRBV6-2 or TRBV6-3 to TRBJ2-1, with D perhaps TRBD2 (5 bases). The CDR3 loop spans 15 amino acids. Germline V gene lookup returns CDR1 MNHEY and CDR2 SVGEGT. Deletions cut 2 bases from V and 5 bases from J, with 13 bases between. The CDR3 DNA follows: TGTGCCAGCAGTTACCGAGGACTCCCCAACAATGAGCAGTTCTTC. Residues: CASSYRGLPNNEQFF.

This clonotype was picked up many times. The chain links TRBV10-3 to TRBJ2-7; the match to TRBD1 covers 8 bases. This CDR3 has 15 amino acids. Germline CDR1 is ENHRY and CDR2 is SYGVKD. With 0 bases clipped from V and 2 bases from J, the junction kept 3 bases outside the gene matches. In DNA, the CDR3 is TGTGCCATCAGTGAGTCGGAGGGACAGGCCTACGAGCAGTACTTC. This translates into CAISESEGQAYEQYF.

This clonotype showed up many times. Sequence at one end of the junction differs from germline and may be a read error. J is TRBJ1-2 and V is TRBV28; weak D call: TRBD1 (5 bases). CDR3 length: 13 residues. Per the germline V gene, CDR1 is MDHEN and CDR2 is SYDVKM. CDR3 DNA sequence: TGTGCCAGCAGCCTCTCTCGGGACTACGAATTGAGCTTC. Its translation: CASSLSRDYELSF.

Comments on this clonotype: A much more abundant neighbour one base away suggests this may be a read error. This chain uses TRBV12-3 or TRBV12-4 with TRBJ2-3, with TRBD2 matching over 11 bases. The CDR3 spans 14 residues. CDR3 in DNA: TGTGCCGGCAGGAAGACTAGCGGGGCAGATACGCAGTATTTT. It specifies CAGRKTSGADTQYF.

This clonotype was seen a few times. The V gene is TRBV7-6, the J gene TRBJ1-3; D might be TRBD1 (5 bases). Germline CDR1 and CDR2: SGHVS and FNYEAQ. V was trimmed by 4 bases and J by 0 bases, leaving 25 bases between them. This CDR3 is built from 20 residues. CDR3 protein: CASSSIWGRHRRVSGNTIYF. CDR3 DNA sequence: TGTGCCAGCAGCTCAATTTGGGGTCGACATCGCAGGGTCTCTGGAAACACCATATATTTT.

This clonotype appeared many times. This chain links TRBV7-2 with TRBJ1-4; 8 bases match TRBD1. V trimming: 6 bases; J trimming: 4 bases; junction bases outside the gene matches: 4. CDR3 length: 14 residues. Germline V gene lookup returns CDR1 SGHTA and CDR2 FQGNSA. The CDR3 sequence is CASSLDRVNEKLFF. The CDR3 DNA is TGTGCCAGCAGTCTGGACAGGGTTAATGAAAAACTGTTTTTT.

The CDR3 DNA reads TGTGCCAGCAGGGTAGGGAGCTCCTACGAGCAGTACGTC. This encodes CASRVGSSYEQYV. V is TRBV2 and J is TRBJ2-7; possibly TRBD2 for D (5 bases). The V end lost 6 bases, the J end lost 0 bases, and 9 bases lay between the germline ends. The V gene's germline CDR1 is SNHLY and CDR2 FYNNEI. The CDR3 length is 13 residues.

This clonotype occurred a few times. This sequence joins TRBV9 and TRBJ1-4; maybe TRBD1 (6 bases). The CDR3 loop spans 16 amino acids. V lost 0 bases and J lost 0, with 9 bases in between. CDR1 and CDR2 from the germline V gene are SGDLS and YYNGEE. The CDR3 nucleotides are TGTGCCAGCAGCGTAGGAGCAGGGGCAACTAATGAAAAACTGTTTTTT. Its protein is CASSVGAGATNEKLFF. The entire variable domain, with the rest obtained from reference TRBV9 and TRBJ1-4, is as follows: DSGVTQTPKHLITATGQRVTLRCSPRSGDLSVYWYQQSLDQGLQFLIQYYNGEERAKGNILERFSAQQFPDLHSELNLSSLELGDSALYFCASSVGAGATNEKLFFGSGTQLSVL.

This clonotype was picked up a small number of times. This chain joins TRBV5-4 and TRBJ2-5; D is perhaps TRBD1 (6 bases). CDR1 is SGHNT, CDR2 YYREEE, per germline (reference sequence). V dropped 0 bases and J dropped 2 bases, with 11 bases sitting between them. CDR3 length equals 15 residues. The CDR3 nucleotides are TGTGCCAGCAGCTTGGGGGGGCAAAGGCAAGAGACCCAGTACTTC. Protein product: CASSLGGQRQETQYF.

The CDR3 DNA is TGTGCCAGTTTATCAGGGGTGCGGACCGGGGAGCTGTTTTTT. It encodes CASLSGVRTGELFF. The chain carries TRBV27 and TRBJ2-2; maybe TRBD1 (6 bases). The CDR3 runs 14 residues. From germline, CDR1 is MNHEY and CDR2 SMNVEV (reference sequence). V was clipped by 9 bases and J by 5 bases, with 16 bases between them.

This clonotype came up many times. J is TRBJ1-1 and V is TRBV21-1. TRBV21-1 is a pseudogene. The CDR3 length is 10 residues. The CDR3 coding sequence is TGTGCCAGCAGCAAAGAGGAAGCTTTCTTT. This encodes CASSKEEAFF.

This clonotype was detected many times. V gene TRBV6-6 combines with J gene TRBJ2-2; TRBD1 might be the D (6 bases). The CDR3 totals 12 residues. Trimming took 6 bases from V and 7 from J, leaving 9 bases between them. CDR1 and CDR2 (germline): MNHNY, SVGAGI (reference sequence). CDR3 sequence reads: CASSQTGGELFF. In nucleotides, the CDR3 is TGTGCCAGCAGCCAGACAGGCGGGGAGCTGTTTTTT.

Many counts were recorded for this clonotype. The chain is built from TRBV7-6 and TRBJ2-2, with D possibly matching TRBD1 (6 bases). V gave up 0 bases and J gave up 6 bases, with 8 bases separating them. CDR3 length: 14 amino acids. Germline values: CDR1 SGHVS, CDR2 FNYEAQ. The CDR3, as DNA: TGTGCCAGCAGCTTAGCTTGGGGGCCCGGGGAGCTGTTTTTT. Protein sequence: CASSLAWGPGELFF.

The rearrangement links TRBV4-3 to TRBJ2-1, with D possibly called TRBD1 or TRBD2 (5 bases each). This CDR3 spans 14 amino acids. Trimming removed 1 base from V and 7 bases from J, with 11 bases in between. Germline CDR1 is LGHNA and CDR2 is YSLEER. The CDR3, as DNA: TGCGCCAGCAGCCAAGTATTTGAGGGGAATGAGCAGTTCTTC. This codes for CASSQVFEGNEQFF.

The sample holds many counts of this clonotype. The chain recombines TRBV4-2 with TRBJ1-6, with unresolved D. Germline V gene data show CDR1 as LGHNA and CDR2 as YNFKEQ. Trimming took 4 bases from V and 10 from J, leaving 17 bases between them. This CDR3 has 15 amino acids. The CDR3 DNA sequence: TGTGCCAGCAGCCCGGATGCTGGCTCTAACTCACCCCTCCACTTT. This translates into CASSPDAGSNSPLHF.

In its sample, this clonotype was seen many times. The rearrangement joins TRBV5-1 to TRBJ2-1; D not resolved. Germline values: CDR1 SGHRS, CDR2 YFSETQ. The length of the CDR3 is 14 residues. Trimming took off 4 bases at V and 2 bases at J, with 10 bases between the two ends. The CDR3 region has the DNA TGCGCCAGCAGCCCGATGCATCCCTACAATGAGCAGTTCTTC. Residues: CASSPMHPYNEQFF.

The chain links TRBV5-1 to TRBJ2-1, with a tentative D call TRBD2 (6 bases). The CDR3 runs to 16 residues. The V gene lost 8 bases and the J gene lost 8 bases, with 26 bases spanning the gap. Per the germline V gene, CDR1 is SGHRS and CDR2 is YFSETQ. The CDR3 region is CASSPGGGDLQDEQFF. The CDR3 DNA is TGCGCCAGTTCCCCGGGTGGCGGGGACCTTCAGGATGAGCAGTTCTTC. Supplemented by reference TRBV5-1 and TRBJ2-1, the full variable domain reads KAGVTQTPRYLIKTRGQQVTLSCSPISGHRSVSWYQQTPGQGLQFLFEYFSETQRNKGNFPGRFSGRQFSNSRSEMNVSTLELGDSALYLCASSPGGGDLQDEQFFGPGTRLTVL.

This clonotype came up many times. The genes are TRBV27 and TRBJ2-1; TRBD1 agrees at 7 bases. The CDR3 length is 15 residues. CDR1 MNHEY and CDR2 SMNVEV come from the germline V gene (reference sequence). Trimming took 6 bases from V and 5 from J; bases not matched to a gene: 10. The CDR3 DNA is TGTGCCAGCAGCAGACAGGGTTTCGGCCACAATGAGCAGTTCTTC. Amino acids: CASSRQGFGHNEQFF.

Many counts were recorded for this clonotype. This chain connects TRBV12-3 or TRBV12-4 to TRBJ2-1; D not resolved. The CDR3 spans 14 residues. Trimming pared 2 bases from V and 4 bases from J, leaving 9 bases between. The CDR3 loop is CASSLSDAYNEQFF. Written as DNA, the CDR3 is TGTGCCAGCAGTTTATCGGATGCATACAATGAGCAGTTCTTC.

This clonotype occurred many times. For the CDR3, the DNA is TGTGCCAGCAGTTACGCGTGGGGGGAGACAGATACGCAGTATTTT. It translates to CASSYAWGETDTQYF. This chain links TRBV6-5 with TRBJ2-3; possible D gene TRBD2, 6 bases. Trimming shortened V by 2 bases and J by 3 bases, and 12 bases separated the two germline ends. The CDR3 loop spans 15 amino acids. Germline V gene sequence: CDR1 MNHEY, CDR2 SVGAGI.

Ten or more counts support this clonotype. The J gene is TRBJ1-6, the V gene TRBV29-1; D is unresolved. Germline loops: CDR1 SQVTM, CDR2 ANQGSEA. With 6 bases removed from V and 10 bases from J, the gap between germline ends came to 16 bases. The CDR3 totals 13 residues. DNA for the CDR3: TGCAGCGTCATTGGGGTCCCTGGATCACCCCTCCACTTT. Translation gives CSVIGVPGSPLHF.

This clonotype was seen just once. The chain couples TRBV2 to TRBJ2-7; possibly TRBD2 for D (5 bases). Near its end, the DNA agrees better with TRBJ2-3, so the J call may be wrong. Germline CDR1 and CDR2: SNHLY and FYNNEI. This CDR3 has 14 amino acids. As DNA, the CDR3 is TGTGCCATCCACACTAGTCTGGTCCAAGATACGCAGTATTTT. Its translation is CAIHTSLVQDTQYF.